These 10 T cell receptor beta chains were sequenced from one sample in a study of long-term antiretroviral therapy in people with HIV. Runs used v3.0 of the immunoSEQ assay and were done at survey level. Clones were read by immunoSEQ multiplex PCR, and TCRdb kept only the in-frame ones, dropping some. The repertoire holds 15,000 to 20,000 clones, roughly four fifths seen once, with approximately 9.5% in the top ten. Source: unsorted PBMCs, taken 0.3 years after starting antiretroviral therapy. Every receptor here comes from a man aged 18 to 30 with HIV.

J is TRBJ1-2 and V is TRBV18, with 8 nucleotides matching TRBD1. CDR3 length equals 18 residues. V shed 3 bases and J 8 bases; nucleotides not matched to a gene: 20. Germline-derived CDR1 and CDR2 are KGHSH and LQKENI. CDR3 DNA: TGTGCCAGCTCACCTCAGGGGGCGAGGTTAGGAGCTGTCGGCGGCTACACCTTC. The encoded protein is CASSPQGARLGAVGGYTF.

This clone was found a few times. V gene TRBV11-1 combines with J gene TRBJ1-1, with D possibly being TRBD1 (5 bases). With 9 bases removed from V and 1 base from J, the gap between germline ends came to 12 bases. In germline, CDR1 is SGHAT, CDR2 FQDESV (reference sequence). CDR3 length equals 13 residues. CDR3 loop: CAREGPENTEAFF. CDR3 in DNA: TGTGCCAGGGAGGGGCCGGAGAACACTGAAGCTTTCTTT.

J is TRBJ2-2 and V is TRBV4-2, with D tentatively TRBD1 (5 bases). This CDR3 spans 17 amino acids. Per the germline V gene, CDR1 is LGHNA and CDR2 is YNFKEQ. V lost 4 bases and J 7 bases, leaving 22 bases between the germline ends. DNA of the CDR3: TGTGCCAGCAGCCGGTCGAGTACAGGCCCCGAGAACGGGGAGCTGTTTTTT. Translating gives CASSRSSTGPENGELFF.

The table lists this clone with a count of one. The J gene is TRBJ2-5, the V gene TRBV9, with TRBD1 matching over 7 bases. V trimming: 3 bases; J trimming: 2 bases; junction bases outside the gene matches: 7. This CDR3 comprises 15 residues. CDR1 SGDLS and CDR2 YYNGEE come from the germline V gene. CDR3 loop: CASSDKQGSQETQYF. Written as DNA, the CDR3 is TGTGCCAGCAGCGACAAACAGGGGAGTCAAGAGACCCAGTACTTC.

This clone was detected only a few times. The V call is TRBV18, the J call TRBJ2-2; TRBD2 aligns across 9 bases. The V gene's germline CDR1 is KGHSH and CDR2 LQKENI. V trimming: 2 bases; J trimming: 10 bases; junction bases outside the gene matches: 8. This CDR3 spans 15 amino acids. CDR3 sequence (DNA): TGTGCCAGCTCACCATGGGCTAGCGGGGATCAGGAGCTGTTTTTT. Translation: CASSPWASGDQELFF.

In regard to this clone: Additional DNA sequences in this sample encode the identical CDR3. The rearrangement uses TRBV7-6 and TRBJ2-7; either TRBD1 or TRBD2 may supply D (5 bases each). This CDR3 region has 13 residues. Germline V gives CDR1 SGHVS, CDR2 FNYEAQ. V was pared by 5 bases and J by 3 bases, with 11 bases between. DNA of the CDR3: TGTGCCAGCAGCCTGGGACCAAACTACGAGCAGTACGTC. Translating gives CASSLGPNYEQYV.

The gene calls are TRBV18 and TRBJ2-7, with D maybe TRBD1 (6 bases). Per the germline V gene, CDR1 is KGHSH and CDR2 is LQKENI. This CDR3 has 13 residues. Trimming pared 5 bases from V and 6 bases from J, leaving 14 bases between. The CDR3 sequence: CASSGGAKIEQYF. The CDR3 nucleotides are TGTGCCAGCTCAGGGGGCGCGAAAATCGAGCAGTACTTC.

The chain links TRBV2 to TRBJ2-5; 9 positions match TRBD2. The V gene's germline CDR1 is SNHLY and CDR2 FYNNEI. With V trimmed by 3 bases and J by 7 bases, 6 bases remained unmatched. The CDR3 runs 14 residues. CDR3: CASSETYSGGTQYF. For the CDR3, the DNA is TGTGCCAGCAGTGAGACCTATAGCGGGGGGACCCAGTACTTC.

Details on this clone: The same CDR3 also results from other DNA sequences found in this sample. This chain connects TRBV7-3 to TRBJ2-5, with D perhaps matching TRBD1 (6 bases). CDR1 and CDR2 from the germline V gene are SGHTA and FQGTGA. The CDR3 is 14 residues long. V gave up 5 bases and J gave up 1 base, with 11 bases separating them. CDR3 in DNA: TGTGCCAGCAGCCCGACAGGACTCCAAGAGACCCAGTACTTC. Translating gives CASSPTGLQETQYF.

The chain is built from TRBV5-5 and TRBJ2-2; D is undetermined. Per the germline V gene, CDR1 is SGHKS and CDR2 is YYEKEE (reference sequence). This CDR3 region has 16 residues. V shed 0 bases and J shed 0 bases, with 9 bases lying between them. The CDR3 bases are TGTGCCAGCAGCTTGGTCCCTGAAACGAACACCGGGGAGCTGTTTTTT. Translation: CASSLVPETNTGELFF.